This T cell receptor (beta chain) appears in the sequencing data of a study of T cell clonality in common variable immunodeficiency. The study, taken as a whole, reports: Compared with controls, CVID subjects had fewer shared TCRbeta clones.

Control and CVID samples contributed equal amounts of genomic DNA. Only in-frame clones appear in the TCRdb table, and some are missing; sequencing was by immunoSEQ multiplex PCR. The specimen has about 33,000 clones, none found just once. Notes on this clone: Its antigen is not known. The CDR3 end lies 3 residues beyond the end of the read and is filled in from the germline J gene.

This CDR3 contains 13 residues. In germline, CDR1 is SGHRS, CDR2 YFSETQ. V lost 5 bases, J lost 8 bases, and 14 bases lay in between. The gene calls are TRBV5-1 and TRBJ2-1; weak D call: TRBD2 (5 bases). The sequence was obtained from a person aged 18 to 70 in good health. Sequenced input: peripheral blood mononuclear cells. The part of the CDR3 DNA that was read is TGCGCCAGCAGGCGGGTGAACACCGATGAG. Residues: CASRRVNTDE. The whole CDR3 region reads CASRRVNTDEQFF.